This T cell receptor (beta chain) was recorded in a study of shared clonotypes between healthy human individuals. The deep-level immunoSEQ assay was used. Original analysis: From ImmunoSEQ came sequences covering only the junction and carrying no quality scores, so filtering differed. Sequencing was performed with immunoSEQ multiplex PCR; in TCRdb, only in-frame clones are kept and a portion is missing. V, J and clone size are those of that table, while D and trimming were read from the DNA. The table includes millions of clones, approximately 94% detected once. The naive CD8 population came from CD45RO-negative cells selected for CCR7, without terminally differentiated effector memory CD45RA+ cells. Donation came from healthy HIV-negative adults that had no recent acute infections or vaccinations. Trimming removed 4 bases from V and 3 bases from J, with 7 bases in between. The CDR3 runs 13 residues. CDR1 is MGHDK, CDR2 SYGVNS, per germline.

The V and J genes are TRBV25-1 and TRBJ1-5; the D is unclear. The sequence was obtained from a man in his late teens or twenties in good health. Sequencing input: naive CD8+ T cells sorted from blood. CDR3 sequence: CASSVGSNQPQHF. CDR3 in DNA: TGTGCCAGCAGTGTGGGTTCCAATCAGCCCCAGCATTTT.